This T cell receptor (beta chain) is from a study of early T cells in non-severe SARS-CoV-2 infection. Findings and limits, study-wide: Sequences matched to VDJdb favored anti-spike CD8 responses, while private and CD4 specificities were missed.

Germline CDR1 and CDR2: SGHRS and YFSETQ. With 6 bases clipped from V and 2 bases from J, the junction kept 4 bases outside the gene matches. The CDR3 runs 13 residues. Note on this clonotype: The antigen remains undetermined.

Individual cDNA molecules were tagged with unique molecular identifiers, the study reported. One entry per CDR3 protein, called by TCRdb with MiXCR from the 5' RACE reads. The data show more than 55,000 distinct CDR3 sequences, approximately 12% seen once. The chain has TRBV5-1 and TRBJ2-5; 7 bases match TRBD1. The TCR sequence derives from an adult who was a healthcare worker with PCR-confirmed SARS-CoV-2 infection or an uninfected control (not recorded which). The specimen was whole blood. The CDR3 spells CASTGTAQETQYF. The CDR3 DNA follows: TGCGCCAGCACCGGGACAGCTCAAGAGACCCAGTACTTC.